This T cell receptor beta chain was obtained from a study of blood T cell repertoires in COVID-19. Study-level background: From the United States, Italy and Spain came samples of acute and convalescent COVID-19. The cDNA or gDNA used as material had been derived from T cells, B-cell-depleted T cells, or PBMCs.

Germline CDR1 and CDR2: LGHDT and YNNKEL (reference sequence). The CDR3 covers 14 residues. V gave up 6 bases and J gave up 9 bases, with 15 bases separating them. Methods used by the authors: The assay estimated nucleated cells by amplifying reference gene primers. The data were produced by immunoSEQ multiplex PCR, yet TCRdb's version contains in-frame clones alone and is incomplete. V, J and clone size are those of that table, while D and trimming were read from the DNA. Counted here are roughly 150,000 clones, nearly 80% occurring once; the ten biggest clones make up approximately 15%. The clonotype originates from a woman at least 80 years old with acute or convalescent COVID-19. V usage is TRBV3-1 (or the pseudogene TRBV3-2) and J usage is TRBJ1-6; D perhaps matches TRBD1 (6 bases). Sample: peripheral blood. The CDR3 sequence: CASSYPGQSSPLHF. CDR3 bases: TGTGCCAGCAGTTACCCGGGACAAAGTTCACCCCTCCACTTT.